Shown below are 27 T cell receptor beta chains from a single sample sequenced in a study of Tregs in tolerant kidney transplant recipients. Recipient PBMCs carried a CFSE label and met irradiated graft donor PBMCs for more than five days before FACS sorting. Their recognized antigens are unknown. Profiling relied on immunoSEQ multiplex PCR, and the TCRdb table lists in-frame clones only, not all of them. This listing includes over 1,500 clones. The specimen comprised CD4+ T cells from blood cultured with allogeneic cells, sampled before the transplant. These receptors came from a human patient who received a combined kidney and bone marrow transplant.

This clone shows up as medium-sized by frequency. The read comes to an end 3 residues before the CDR3 does, leaving the germline J gene to fill in the end. The rearrangement joins TRBV5-6 to TRBJ1-4; D is ambiguous. Germline assignment: CDR1 SGHDT and CDR2 YYEEEE. The CDR3 has 14 residues. V lost 4 bases, J lost 7 bases, and 14 bases lay in between. CDR3 DNA (partial): TGTGCCAGCAGCACGTCACCGACGGGTGAAAAA. This gives the protein CASSTSPTGEK. The full CDR3 is CASSTSPTGEKLFF.

By frequency, this clone is medium-sized. The CDR3 goes on 3 residues after the read ends, and that part is filled in from the germline J gene. This chain links TRBV7-9 with TRBJ1-4; D might be TRBD1 (5 bases). CDR1 is SEHNR, CDR2 FQNEAQ, per germline (reference sequence). The CDR3 is 13 amino acids. Trimming removed 4 bases at V and 10 bases at J, with 13 bases between. CDR3 bases read: TGTGCCAGCAGCTATCTGACGGGGGGAAAA. Residues: CASSYLTGGK. The complete CDR3 reads CASSYLTGGKLFF.

Remarks on this clone: The read terminates 3 residues ahead of where the CDR3 ends, so the germline J gene completes it. The chain employs TRBV2 and TRBJ2-7; a possible D gene is TRBD2 (6 bases). CDR1 SNHLY and CDR2 FYNNEI come from the germline V gene. V lost 8 bases, J lost 5 bases, and 22 bases lay in between. The CDR3 covers 15 residues. CDR3: CASQGRRYARDEQYF. CDR3 DNA, as far as it was read: TGTGCCAGCCAAGGGAGGCGTTACGCCAGGGACGAG.

This clone is classed as medium-sized (0.01 to 0.1%) by frequency. The CDR3 is cut off 3 residues early in the read; its end comes from the germline J gene. The chain combines TRBV20-1 with TRBJ2-1; 7 positions agree with TRBD2. Germline V gene lookup returns CDR1 DFQATT and CDR2 SNEGSKA (reference sequence). Losses at the gene ends were 6 bases for V and 4 bases for J; bases not matched to a gene: 12. The CDR3 contains 15 residues. CDR3 DNA, as far as it was read: TGCAGTGCCCACGAGACGGCGGGGGATTACAATGAG. Its protein product is CSAHETAGDYNE. The full CDR3 reads CSAHETAGDYNEQFF.

To note about this clone: The sequence runs out 3 residues before the end of the CDR3; the remainder is reconstructed from the germline J gene. J is TRBJ1-5 and V is TRBV15, with 9 positions matching TRBD1. The CDR3 has 19 residues. In germline, CDR1 is LNHNV, CDR2 YYDKDF (reference sequence). V gave up 1 base and J gave up 5 bases; unmatched junction bases: 15. The sequenced CDR3 bases are TGTGCCACCAGCAGAGGCTGGGGGGTTGGACAGGGGTCTTATCAGCCC. Its protein product is CATSRGWGVGQGSYQP. The CDR3 reads in full as CATSRGWGVGQGSYQPQHF.

Its frequency marks this clone as medium-sized. The read comes to an end 3 residues before the CDR3 does, leaving the germline J gene to fill in the end. This rearrangement joins TRBV12-5 to TRBJ2-1, with 13 bases that match TRBD2. Germline-derived CDR1 and CDR2 are LGHNT and FRNRAP. Trimming took 7 bases from V and 6 from J; bases not matched to a gene: 9. There are 16 residues in the CDR3. The CDR3 is CASARTSGSEVNEQFF. The CDR3 bases that were read are TGTGCTAGTGCTAGGACTAGCGGGAGTGAGGTCAATGAG.

This clone is called medium-sized based on its frequency. With the read ending 3 residues before the CDR3 end, the germline J gene is used to fill in that end. The J gene is TRBJ2-2, the V gene TRBV30, with a possible D match to TRBD2 (6 bases). V lost 2 bases to trimming and J lost 7 bases, with 20 bases between them. The CDR3 totals 16 residues. Germline V gene lookup returns CDR1 GTSNPN and CDR2 SVGIG (reference sequence). The sequenced part of the CDR3 DNA is TGTGCCTGGAGTCACGGGCGGGGCCTCGGTGGCGGGGAG. Its protein product is CAWSHGRGLGGGE. The entire CDR3 protein is CAWSHGRGLGGGELFF.

This clone is medium-sized by frequency. The CDR3 is cut off 3 residues early in the read; its end comes from the germline J gene. This chain joins TRBV7-8 and TRBJ1-2, with D perhaps TRBD1 (5 bases). V gave up 5 bases and J gave up 4 bases, with 14 bases separating them. Looked up from germline, CDR1 is SGHVS and CDR2 is FQNEAQ. The CDR3 extends over 14 amino acids. This CDR3 reads CASSGGGVGYGYTF. The part of the CDR3 DNA that was read is TGTGCCAGCAGCGGAGGAGGGGTGGGCTATGGC.

A remark on this clone: The CDR3 end is not reached by the read, which stops 3 residues before it; the germline J gene fills it in. The rearrangement links TRBV2 to TRBJ2-3, with 7 bases that match TRBD2. Germline V gene lookup returns CDR1 SNHLY and CDR2 FYNNEI. Losses at the gene ends were 5 bases for V and 0 bases for J; bases not matched to a gene: 8. The CDR3 consists of 16 residues. The CDR3 DNA, read in part, is TGTGCCAGCAGTCCCGGGGGGACCCCTAGCACAGATACG. Translation: CASSPGGTPSTDT. The complete CDR3 sequence is CASSPGGTPSTDTQYF.

This clone shows up as medium-sized by frequency. The CDR3 spells CASSSYSLRGELFF. Incomplete CDR3 DNA: TGTGCCAGCAGCTCATACAGCCTTCGGGGGGAG. The J gene is TRBJ2-2, the V gene TRBV7-9; D not certain. Read data end 3 residues before the CDR3 end; the end is taken from the germline J gene. The CDR3 spans 14 residues. The V gene lost 4 bases and the J gene lost 8 bases, with 14 bases spanning the gap. Germline V gene lookup returns CDR1 SEHNR and CDR2 FQNEAQ (reference sequence).

Turning to this clone: Mismatch with germline at one junction end may stem from a read error. Other DNA variants within this sample encode the same CDR3. The CDR3 DNA, read in part, is TGTGCCAGCAGCCGCGGGACAGCCGGAAACACT. This encodes CASSRGTAGNT. The whole CDR3 sequence is CASSRGTAGNTIYF. The chain is built from TRBV28 and TRBJ1-3; 7 nucleotides align to TRBD1. The read falls 3 residues short of the CDR3 end, and the missing part is taken from the germline J gene. Germline CDR1 reads MDHEN; CDR2 reads SYDVKM. CDR3 length equals 14 residues. The complete variable domain, with remaining parts taken from reference TRBV28 and TRBJ1-3, reads DVKVTQSSRYLVKRTGEKVFLECVQDMDHENMFWYRQDPGLGLRLIYFSYDVKMKEKGDIPEGYSVSREKKERFSLILESASTNQTSMYLCASSRGTAGNTIYFGEGSWLTVV.

The CDR3: CASSQADRDPYEQYF. The DNA read from the CDR3 is TGCGCCAGCAGCCAGGCCGACAGGGATCCCTACGAG. The chain combines TRBV4-1 with TRBJ2-7; 7 nucleotides line up with TRBD1. The read ends 3 residues shy of where the CDR3 ends; the end is completed using the germline J gene. CDR1 is MGHRA and CDR2 is YSYEKL in the germline V gene. This CDR3 spans 15 amino acids. J was trimmed by 2 bases and V by 3 bases; bases with no gene match: 7.

Details on this clone: The CDR3 is cut off 3 residues early in the read; its end comes from the germline J gene. This chain uses TRBV10-2 with TRBJ2-7; tentatively, D is TRBD2 (6 bases). Trimming shortened V by 0 bases and J by 3 bases, and 15 bases separated the two germline ends. This CDR3 contains 16 residues. The germline V gene encodes CDR1 WSHSY and CDR2 SAAADI. The sequenced CDR3 bases are TGCGCCAGCAGTGAGTCTTGGGGGGACTTCATCTACGAG. It encodes CASSESWGDFIYE. The full CDR3 protein is CASSESWGDFIYEQYF.

As concerns this clone: The CDR3 is cut off 3 residues early in the read; its end comes from the germline J gene. The J gene is TRBJ1-2, the V gene TRBV7-2, with D uncertain. The CDR3 totals 13 residues. The V gene's germline CDR1 is SGHTA and CDR2 FQGNSA. The CDR3 DNA, read in part, is TGTGCCAGCAGCTTAGGCGGGTTTGATACC. It is translated as CASSLGGFDT. The CDR3 in its entirety is CASSLGGFDTYTF.

This clone counts as medium-sized by frequency. From the germline J gene comes the end of the CDR3, since the read stops 3 residues before it. The genes are TRBV5-6 and TRBJ1-1, with 7 bases fitting TRBD1. CDR1 SGHDT and CDR2 YYEEEE come from the germline V gene. CDR3 length: 15 residues. J gave up 7 bases and V 2 bases, and 11 bases lay outside the gene matches. CDR3 sequence: CASSLQDRAFGEAFF. The part of the CDR3 DNA that was read is TGTGCCAGCAGCTTACAAGACAGGGCCTTTGGTGAA. The complete variable domain, with remaining parts taken from reference TRBV5-6 and TRBJ1-1, reads DAGVTQSPTHLIKTRGQQVTLRCSPKSGHDTVSWYQQALGQGPQFIFQYYEEEERQRGNFPDRFSGHQFPNYSSELNVNALLLGDSALYLCASSLQDRAFGEAFFGQGTRLTVV.

As concerns this clone: The read terminates 3 residues before the CDR3 end, so the remaining end is supplied by the germline J gene. The V call is TRBV19, the J call TRBJ2-3; the match to TRBD1 covers 7 bases. The CDR3 runs to 13 residues. The germline gives CDR1 LNHDA, CDR2 SQIVND (reference sequence). The sequenced CDR3 bases are TGTGCCAGTGTAGGGGGCACGATCAGCCCG. Encoded protein: CASVGGTISP. The entire CDR3 sequence reads CASVGGTISPQYF.

According to its frequency, this clone is medium-sized. The sequence runs out 3 residues before the end of the CDR3; the remainder is reconstructed from the germline J gene. The chain recombines TRBV4-1 with TRBJ1-2; a possible D gene is TRBD1 (5 bases). The V gene's germline CDR1 is MGHRA and CDR2 YSYEKL. V was shortened by 0 bases and J by 4 bases, with 15 bases between the two germline ends. The CDR3 is 16 amino acids. CDR3 DNA (partial): TGCGCCAGCAGCCAAGATGGGGGGGGGTTCTCCTATGGC. Translated, it gives CASSQDGGGFSYG. The entire CDR3 sequence reads CASSQDGGGFSYGYTF.

Concerning this clone: The sequenced fragment ends 3 residues before the CDR3 boundary, so the rest is inferred from the germline J gene. The chain couples TRBV15 to TRBJ1-4; D perhaps matches TRBD1 (5 bases). Deletions cut 7 bases from V and 5 bases from J, with 14 bases between. CDR1 and CDR2 (germline): LNHNV, YYDKDF (reference sequence). There are 14 residues in the CDR3. CDR3 DNA (partial): TGTGCCACCAACCGTCCGGGGGAAAATGAAAAA. Amino acids: CATNRPGENEK. The CDR3 in full is CATNRPGENEKLFF.

This clone is classed as medium-sized (0.01 to 0.1%) by frequency. The sequence runs out 3 residues before the end of the CDR3; the remainder is reconstructed from the germline J gene. The chain joins TRBV7-9 to TRBJ1-4; no clear D. This CDR3 is 15 amino acids long. Trimming cost V 5 bases and J 0 bases, with 10 bases left between them. Germline V gene data show CDR1 as SEHNR and CDR2 as FQNEAQ (reference sequence). The sequenced part of the CDR3 DNA is TGTGCCAGCAGCCCCCGGACTGCAACTAATGAAAAA. This encodes CASSPRTATNEK. From start to end, the CDR3 is CASSPRTATNEKLFF. Full variable domain (rest looked up from reference TRBV7-9 and TRBJ1-4): DTGVSQNPRHKITKRGQNVTFRCDPISEHNRLYWYRQTLGQGPEFLTYFQNEAQLEKSRLLSDRFSAERPKGSFSTLEIQRTEQGDSAMYLCASSPRTATNEKLFFGSGTQLSVL.

This clone registers medium-sized (0.01 to 0.1%) by frequency. The read gets to within 3 residues of the CDR3 end, and the germline J gene fills in the rest. The V call is TRBV19, the J call TRBJ2-6; 8 bases align to TRBD1. The V gene end was trimmed by 4 bases and the J gene end by 2 bases; junction bases not matched to a gene: 10. This CDR3 comprises 18 residues. The germline gives CDR1 LNHDA, CDR2 SQIVND (reference sequence). CDR3 protein: CASSTLDRVVPGANVLTF. CDR3 DNA (partial): TGTGCCAGTAGTACCTTGGACAGGGTCGTCCCTGGGGCCAACGTC.

For this clone: The CDR3 end falls 3 residues outside the read, so it is completed with the germline J gene. This chain connects TRBV4-1 to TRBJ1-5; TRBD1 might be the D (6 bases). This CDR3 spans 16 amino acids. Deletions cut 0 bases from V and 6 bases from J, with 15 bases between. CDR1 is MGHRA, CDR2 YSYEKL, per germline. CDR3 DNA (partial): TGCGCCAGCAGCCAAGATCCGGGTACAGGGTTTCAGCCC. This translates into CASSQDPGTGFQP. The entire CDR3 reads CASSQDPGTGFQPQHF.

In terms of frequency, this clone is large. The DNA ends 3 residues before the CDR3 does, and the rest of the CDR3 is filled in from the germline J gene. The rearrangement links TRBV6-1 to TRBJ1-4; D is possibly TRBD1 (5 bases). CDR1 is MNHNS, CDR2 SASEGT, per germline. Trimming took off 0 bases at V and 4 bases at J, with 12 bases between the two ends. The CDR3 has 16 residues. This CDR3 reads CASSEAQGADNEKLFF. CDR3 DNA (partial): TGTGCCAGCAGTGAAGCGCAAGGGGCGGATAATGAAAAA.

This clone registers medium-sized by frequency. The read finishes 3 residues shy of the CDR3 end, and the germline J gene is used to complete it. The same CDR3 can be traced to other DNA sequences in this sample. V usage is TRBV5-1 and J usage is TRBJ2-3; a weak D match, TRBD1 (6 bases). Germline assignment: CDR1 SGHRS and CDR2 YFSETQ. This CDR3 region has 15 residues. The V and J ends lost 0 bases and 5 bases respectively, with 13 bases between them. CDR3 DNA, as far as it was read: TGCGCCAGCAGCTTGGAAGGACGCAGGGGAGATACG. Its translation is CASSLEGRRGDT. The entire CDR3 protein is CASSLEGRRGDTQYF.

Turning to this clone: The read finishes 3 residues shy of the CDR3 end, and the germline J gene is used to complete it. This chain joins TRBV5-1 and TRBJ2-1; 7 nucleotides align to TRBD2. Per germline, CDR1 SGHRS and CDR2 YFSETQ. This CDR3 spans 14 amino acids. V dropped 2 bases and J dropped 5; count of bases not matched to a gene: 4. The CDR3 DNA, read in part, is TGCGCCAGCAGCTTAAAGCGGGAAAACAATGAG. Protein: CASSLKRENNE. The full-length CDR3 reads as CASSLKRENNEQFF.

Regarding this clone: Read data end 3 residues before the CDR3 end; the end is taken from the germline J gene. The chain carries TRBV27 and TRBJ2-1, with 10 positions matching TRBD2. The CDR3 has 15 residues. Germline assignment: CDR1 MNHEY and CDR2 SMNVEV (reference sequence). With 6 bases clipped from V and 4 bases from J, the junction kept 6 bases outside the gene matches. CDR3 in amino acids: CASRQLAGIYNEQFF. The sequenced part of the CDR3 DNA is TGTGCCAGCAGACAACTAGCGGGAATATACAATGAG.

By frequency, this clone is medium-sized. The CDR3 end falls 3 residues outside the read, so it is completed with the germline J gene. The J gene is TRBJ2-3, the V gene TRBV12-3 or TRBV12-4; D might be TRBD1 (6 bases). This CDR3 spans 15 amino acids. Trimming shortened V by 2 bases and J by 4 bases, and 13 bases separated the two germline ends. The sequenced CDR3 bases are TGTGCCAGCAGTTTATCTTGGGGGCCCGCAGATACG. This encodes CASSLSWGPADT. The whole CDR3 is CASSLSWGPADTQYF.

Note on this clone: The read stops 3 residues short of the end of the CDR3; the missing end is completed from the germline J gene. V is TRBV5-1 and J is TRBJ2-1, with TRBD2 matching over 10 bases. The V and J ends lost 4 bases and 2 bases, in that order; junction bases with no gene match: 18. The CDR3 spans 20 residues. The germline V gene encodes CDR1 SGHRS and CDR2 YFSETQ. The CDR3: CASSTTPHRLAGSPYNEQFF. The CDR3 bases that were read are TGCGCCAGCAGCACTACTCCTCACCGACTAGCGGGCTCCCCCTACAATGAG. Full variable domain (missing parts from reference TRBV5-1 and TRBJ2-1): KAGVTQTPRYLIKTRGQQVTLSCSPISGHRSVSWYQQTPGQGLQFLFEYFSETQRNKGNFPGRFSGRQFSNSRSEMNVSTLELGDSALYLCASSTTPHRLAGSPYNEQFFGPGTRLTVL.